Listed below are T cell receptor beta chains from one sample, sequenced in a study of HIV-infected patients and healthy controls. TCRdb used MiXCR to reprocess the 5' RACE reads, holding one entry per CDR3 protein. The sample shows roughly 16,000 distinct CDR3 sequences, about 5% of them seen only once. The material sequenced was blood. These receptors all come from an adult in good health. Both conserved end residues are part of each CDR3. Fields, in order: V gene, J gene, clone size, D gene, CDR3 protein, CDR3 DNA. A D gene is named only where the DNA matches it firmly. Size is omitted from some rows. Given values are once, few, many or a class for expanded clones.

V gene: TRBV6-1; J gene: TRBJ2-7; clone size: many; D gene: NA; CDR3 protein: CASSEGGAAYEQYF; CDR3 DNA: TGTGCCAGCAGTGAAGGGGGGGCAGCCTACGAGCAGTACTTC
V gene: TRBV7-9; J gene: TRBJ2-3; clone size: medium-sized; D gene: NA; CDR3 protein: CASSLIDDTQYF; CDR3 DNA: TGTGCCAGCAGCTTAATTGACGATACGCAGTATTTT
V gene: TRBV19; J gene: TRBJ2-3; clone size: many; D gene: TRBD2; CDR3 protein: CASSERGGRSTDTQYF; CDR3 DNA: TGTGCCAGTAGTGAGCGGGGGGGCCGTAGCACAGATACGCAGTATTTT
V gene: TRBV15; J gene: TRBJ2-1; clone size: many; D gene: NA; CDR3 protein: CATSRDRSEQFF; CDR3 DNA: TGTGCCACCAGCAGAGATAGGAGTGAGCAGTTCTTC
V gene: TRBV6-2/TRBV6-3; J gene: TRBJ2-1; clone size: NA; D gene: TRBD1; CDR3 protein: CASRITDRGNANEQFF; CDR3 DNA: TGTGCCAGCAGAATCACGGACAGGGGCAATGCAAATGAGCAGTTCTTC
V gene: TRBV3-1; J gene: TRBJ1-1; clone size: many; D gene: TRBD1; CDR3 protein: CASSQGLFGQGAGEAFF; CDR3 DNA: TGTGCCAGCAGCCAAGGGCTATTCGGACAGGGGGCTGGTGAAGCTTTCTTT
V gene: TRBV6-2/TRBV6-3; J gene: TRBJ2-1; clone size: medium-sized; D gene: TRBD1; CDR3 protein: CASASRQGVDEQFF; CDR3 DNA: TGTGCCAGCGCTTCCCGGCAGGGGGTAGATGAGCAGTTCTTC
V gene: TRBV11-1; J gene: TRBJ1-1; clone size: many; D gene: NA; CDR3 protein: CASSFPRQGDVLPGSDTEAFF; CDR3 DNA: TGTGCCAGCAGCTTCCCCCGGCAGGGTGACGTATTACCTGGGTCGGACACTGAAGCTTTCTTT
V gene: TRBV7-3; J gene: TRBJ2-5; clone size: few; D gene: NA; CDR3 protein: CASSLNYKETQYF; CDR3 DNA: TGTGCCAGCAGCTTAAACTATAAAGAGACCCAGTACTTC
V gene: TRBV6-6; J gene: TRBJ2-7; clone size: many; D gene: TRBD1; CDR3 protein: CASSQNRQGYEQYF; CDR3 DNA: TGTGCCAGCAGTCAAAACCGACAGGGCTACGAGCAGTACTTC
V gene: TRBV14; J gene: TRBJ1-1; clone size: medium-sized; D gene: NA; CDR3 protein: CASSQDAGGNTEAFF; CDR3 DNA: TGTGCCAGCAGCCAAGATGCCGGGGGGAACACTGAAGCTTTCTTT
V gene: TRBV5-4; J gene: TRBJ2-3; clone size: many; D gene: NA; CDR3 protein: CASSSTGGGGRYTQYF; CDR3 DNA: TGTGCCAGCAGCTCTACTGGGGGGGGGGGCCGGTATACGCAGTATTTT
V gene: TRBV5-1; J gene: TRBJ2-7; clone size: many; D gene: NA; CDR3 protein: CASSLVGYYEQYF; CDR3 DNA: TGCGCCAGCAGCTTGGTCGGATACTACGAGCAGTACTTC
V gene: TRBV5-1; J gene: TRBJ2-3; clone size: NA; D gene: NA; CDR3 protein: CASSPRGPTSGGDTDTQYF; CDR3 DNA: TGCGCCAGCAGCCCGAGAGGACCGACTAGTGGCGGTGACACAGATACGCAGTATTTT
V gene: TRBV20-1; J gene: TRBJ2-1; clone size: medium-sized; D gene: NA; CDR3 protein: CSASRFDREQFF; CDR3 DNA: TGCAGTGCTAGCCGGTTCGACCGCGAGCAGTTCTTC
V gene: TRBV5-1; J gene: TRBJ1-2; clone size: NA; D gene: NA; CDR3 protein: CASSLGTSNYGYTF; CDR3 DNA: TGCGCCAGCAGCTTGGGTACATCTAACTATGGCTACACCTTC
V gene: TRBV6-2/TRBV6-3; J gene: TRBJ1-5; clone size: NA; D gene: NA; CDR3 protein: CASSYGGSNQPQHF; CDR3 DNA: TGTGCCAGCAGTTACGGTGGGAGCAATCAGCCCCAGCATTTT
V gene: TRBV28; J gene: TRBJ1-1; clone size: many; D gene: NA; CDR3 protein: CASSLGLIEAFF; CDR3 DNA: TGTGCCAGCAGTTTGGGGTTAATCGAAGCTTTCTTT
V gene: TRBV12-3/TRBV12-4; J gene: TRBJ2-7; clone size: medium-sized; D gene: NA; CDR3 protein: CASSLAGREGSLYEQYF; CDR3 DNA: TGTGCCAGCAGTTTAGCAGGACGCGAAGGGAGCTTGTACGAGCAGTACTTC
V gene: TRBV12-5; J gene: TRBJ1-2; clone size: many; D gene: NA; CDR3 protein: CASGLDGTPGYGYTF; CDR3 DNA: TGTGCTAGTGGTTTGGATGGGACTCCAGGGTATGGCTACACCTTC
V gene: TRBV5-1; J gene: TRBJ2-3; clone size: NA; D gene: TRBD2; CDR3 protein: CASSWRGSGGADTQYF; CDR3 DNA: TGCGCCAGCAGCTGGCGAGGTAGCGGGGGAGCAGATACGCAGTATTTT
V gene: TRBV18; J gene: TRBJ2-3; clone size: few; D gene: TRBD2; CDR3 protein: CASSPFLAVSTDTQYF; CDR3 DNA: TGTGCCAGCTCACCATTCCTAGCGGTCTCCACAGATACGCAGTATTTT
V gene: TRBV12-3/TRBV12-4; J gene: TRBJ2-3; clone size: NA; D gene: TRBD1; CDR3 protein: CASSSGTGGFDTQYF; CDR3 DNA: TGTGCCAGCAGTTCCGGGACAGGGGGCTTTGATACGCAGTATTTT
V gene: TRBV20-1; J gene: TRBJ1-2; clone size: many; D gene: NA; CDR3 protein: CSASLVASNYGYTF; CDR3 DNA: TGCAGTGCTAGTTTAGTAGCGAGTAACTATGGCTACACCTTC
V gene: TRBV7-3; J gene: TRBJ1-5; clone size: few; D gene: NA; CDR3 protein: CASSPSRNQPQHF; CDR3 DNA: TGTGCCAGCAGCCCTAGTCGCAATCAGCCCCAGCATTTT
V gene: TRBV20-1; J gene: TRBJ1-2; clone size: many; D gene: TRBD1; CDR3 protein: CSASRGQGYGYTF; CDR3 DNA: TGCAGTGCTAGCCGCGGACAGGGCTATGGCTACACCTTC
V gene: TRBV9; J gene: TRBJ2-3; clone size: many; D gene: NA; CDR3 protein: CASSVDVRLQDTQYF; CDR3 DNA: TGTGCCAGCAGCGTAGACGTAAGGCTTCAGGATACGCAGTATTTT
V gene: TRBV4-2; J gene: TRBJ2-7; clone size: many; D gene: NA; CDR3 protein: CASSQVGSGYEQYF; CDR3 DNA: TGTGCCAGCAGCCAAGTCGGGTCGGGCTACGAGCAGTACTTC
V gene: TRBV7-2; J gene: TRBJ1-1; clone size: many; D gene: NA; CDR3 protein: CASSLGGATEAFF; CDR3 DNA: TGTGCCAGCAGCCTCGGGGGGGCCACTGAAGCTTTCTTT
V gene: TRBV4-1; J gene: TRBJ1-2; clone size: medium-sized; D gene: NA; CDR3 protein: CASSRILTPQPGGYTF; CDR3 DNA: TGCGCCAGCAGTCGGATACTGACGCCCCAGCCCGGGGGCTACACCTTC
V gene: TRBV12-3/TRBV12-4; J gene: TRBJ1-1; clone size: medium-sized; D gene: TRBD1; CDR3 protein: CASSRPGTGLGVKKAFF; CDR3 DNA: TGTGCCAGCAGTCGTCCCGGGACAGGGCTGGGTGTCAAAAAAGCTTTCTTT
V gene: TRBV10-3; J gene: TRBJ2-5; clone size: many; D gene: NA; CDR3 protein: CAISEFQETQYF; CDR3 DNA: TGTGCCATCAGTGAGTTCCAAGAGACCCAGTACTTC
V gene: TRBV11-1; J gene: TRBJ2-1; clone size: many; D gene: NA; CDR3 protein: CASSPPVGGYYNEQFF; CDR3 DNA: TGTGCCAGCAGCCCCCCCGTGGGAGGATACTACAATGAGCAGTTCTTC
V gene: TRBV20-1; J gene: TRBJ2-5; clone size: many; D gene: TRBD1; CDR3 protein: CSPIQGEYQETQYF; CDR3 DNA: TGCAGCCCCATACAGGGGGAGTACCAAGAGACCCAGTACTTC
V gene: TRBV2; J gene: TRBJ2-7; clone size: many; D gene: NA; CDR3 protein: CASIDPASYEQYF; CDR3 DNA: TGTGCCAGCATCGACCCCGCTAGCTACGAGCAGTACTTC
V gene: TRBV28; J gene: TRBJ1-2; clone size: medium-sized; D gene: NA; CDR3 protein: CASSFSSNYGYTF; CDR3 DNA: TGTGCCAGCAGTTTCTCCTCTAACTATGGCTACACCTTC
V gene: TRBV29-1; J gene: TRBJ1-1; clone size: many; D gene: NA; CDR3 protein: CSAQVGGANTEAFF; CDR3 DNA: TGCAGCGCCCAGGTCGGGGGAGCGAACACTGAAGCTTTCTTT
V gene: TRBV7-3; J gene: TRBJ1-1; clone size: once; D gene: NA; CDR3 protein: CASSTPEHTEAFF; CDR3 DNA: TGTGCCAGCAGCACACCAGAACACACTGAAGCTTTCTTT
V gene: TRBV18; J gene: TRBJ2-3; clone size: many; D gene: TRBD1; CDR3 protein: CASSQPGQITTDTQYF; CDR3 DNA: TGTGCCAGCTCACAACCGGGACAGATAACCACAGATACGCAGTATTTT
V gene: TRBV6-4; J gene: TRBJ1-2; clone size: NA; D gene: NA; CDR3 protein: CASSDVLFHGYTF; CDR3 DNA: TGTGCCAGCAGTGACGTCCTGTTTCATGGCTACACCTTC